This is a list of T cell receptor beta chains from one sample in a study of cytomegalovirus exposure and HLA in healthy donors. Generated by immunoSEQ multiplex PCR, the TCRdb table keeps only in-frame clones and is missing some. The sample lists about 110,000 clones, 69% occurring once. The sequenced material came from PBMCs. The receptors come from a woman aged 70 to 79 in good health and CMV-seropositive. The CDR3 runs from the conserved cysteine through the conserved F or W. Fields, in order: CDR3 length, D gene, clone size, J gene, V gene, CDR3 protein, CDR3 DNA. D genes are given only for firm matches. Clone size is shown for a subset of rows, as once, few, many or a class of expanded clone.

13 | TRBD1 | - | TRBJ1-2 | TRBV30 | CAARQGAGYGYTF | TGTGCCGCTCGACAGGGGGCGGGCTATGGCTACACCTTC
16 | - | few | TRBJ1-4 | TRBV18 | CASSPGSYRLNEKLFF | TGTGCCAGCTCACCAGGAAGTTACAGATTAAATGAAAAACTGTTTTTT
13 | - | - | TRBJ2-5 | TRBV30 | CAWSLGTLETQYF | TGTGCCTGGAGCCTCGGGACACTGGAGACCCAGTACTTC
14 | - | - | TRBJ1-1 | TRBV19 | CASIHGRENTEAFF | TGTGCCAGTATCCATGGACGGGAGAACACTGAAGCTTTCTTT
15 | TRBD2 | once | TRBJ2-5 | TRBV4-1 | CASSCSGLAAETQYF | TGCGCCAGCAGCTGCTCGGGACTAGCGGCAGAGACCCAGTACTTC
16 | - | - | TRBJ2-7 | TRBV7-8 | CASSLMFGGEPYEQYF | TGTGCCAGCAGCTTAATGTTCGGGGGAGAGCCGTACGAGCAGTACTTC
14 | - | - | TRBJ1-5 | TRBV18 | CASSPQRARQPQHF | TGTGCCAGCTCACCACAGAGGGCACGACAGCCCCAGCATTTT
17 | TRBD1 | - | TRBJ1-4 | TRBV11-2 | CASSSSRDRGRDEKLFF | TGTGCCAGCAGCTCGTCCCGGGACAGGGGGCGGGATGAAAAACTGTTTTTT
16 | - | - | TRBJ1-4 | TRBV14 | CASSQDRPPGGEKLFF | TGTGCCAGCAGCCAAGATAGGCCCCCCGGGGGTGAAAAACTGTTTTTT
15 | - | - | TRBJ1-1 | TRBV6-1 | CASIREGTWSPEAFF | TGTGCCAGCATTAGAGAGGGAACTTGGAGCCCTGAAGCTTTCTTT
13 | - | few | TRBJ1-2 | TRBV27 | CASGPIGSYGYTF | TGTGCCAGCGGCCCAATAGGGAGCTATGGCTACACCTTC
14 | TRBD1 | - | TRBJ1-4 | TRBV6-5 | CASSRTGFNEKLFF | TGTGCCAGCAGTCGGACAGGGTTTAATGAAAAACTGTTTTTT